This T cell receptor (beta chain) was profiled in a study of blood T cell repertoires in COVID-19. Clones were read by immunoSEQ multiplex PCR, and TCRdb kept only the in-frame ones, dropping some. The table records 120,000 or so clones, about 85% of them present only once. This clone showed up just once. The germline gives CDR1 LGHDT, CDR2 YNNKEL (reference sequence). This CDR3 is built from 12 residues. Trimming removed 3 bases at V and 11 bases at J, with 13 bases between. The chain uses TRBV3-1 (or the pseudogene TRBV3-2) and TRBJ1-1, with D perhaps matching TRBD1 (5 bases). The origin of this receptor is a woman aged 80 or over with acute or convalescent COVID-19. The specimen was peripheral blood. The CDR3 loop is CASSHADSMAFF. CDR3 DNA: TGTGCCAGCAGCCACGCAGACAGCATGGCTTTCTTT.